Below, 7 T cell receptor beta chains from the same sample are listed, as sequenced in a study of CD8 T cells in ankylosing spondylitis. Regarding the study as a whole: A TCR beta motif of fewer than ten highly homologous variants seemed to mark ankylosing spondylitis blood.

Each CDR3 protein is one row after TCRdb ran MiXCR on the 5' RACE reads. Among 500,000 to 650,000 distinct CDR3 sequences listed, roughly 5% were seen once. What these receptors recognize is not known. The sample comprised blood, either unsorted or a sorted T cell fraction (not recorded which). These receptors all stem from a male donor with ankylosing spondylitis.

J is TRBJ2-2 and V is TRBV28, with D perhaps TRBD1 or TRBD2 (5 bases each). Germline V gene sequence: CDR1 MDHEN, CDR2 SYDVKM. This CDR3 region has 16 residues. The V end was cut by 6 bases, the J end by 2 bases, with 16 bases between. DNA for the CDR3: TGTGCCAGCAGCCTTGCCTGGGGGTCAAACACCGGGGAGCTGTTTTTT. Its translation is CASSLAWGSNTGELFF.

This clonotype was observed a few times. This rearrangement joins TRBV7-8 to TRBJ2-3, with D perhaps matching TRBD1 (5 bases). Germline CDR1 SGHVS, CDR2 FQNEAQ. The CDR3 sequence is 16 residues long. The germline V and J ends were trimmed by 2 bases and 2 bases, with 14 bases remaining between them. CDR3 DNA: TGTGCCAGCAGCTTACGGCCGACGGACACCACAGATACGCAGTATTTT. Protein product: CASSLRPTDTTDTQYF.

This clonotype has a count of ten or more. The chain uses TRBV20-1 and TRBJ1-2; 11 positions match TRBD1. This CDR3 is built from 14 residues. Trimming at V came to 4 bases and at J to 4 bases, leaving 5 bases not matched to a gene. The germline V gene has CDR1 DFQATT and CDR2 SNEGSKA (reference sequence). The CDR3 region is CSANRDRGGYGYTF. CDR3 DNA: TGCAGTGCTAACAGGGACAGGGGGGGCTATGGCTACACCTTC.

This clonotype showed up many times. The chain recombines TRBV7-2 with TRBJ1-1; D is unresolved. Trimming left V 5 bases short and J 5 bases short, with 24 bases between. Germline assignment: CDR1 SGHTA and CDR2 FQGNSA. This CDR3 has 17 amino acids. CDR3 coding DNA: TGTGCCAGCAGCGCTCGGGCGCCTGGTTTAGGGTGGACTGAAGCTTTCTTT. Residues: CASSARAPGLGWTEAFF.

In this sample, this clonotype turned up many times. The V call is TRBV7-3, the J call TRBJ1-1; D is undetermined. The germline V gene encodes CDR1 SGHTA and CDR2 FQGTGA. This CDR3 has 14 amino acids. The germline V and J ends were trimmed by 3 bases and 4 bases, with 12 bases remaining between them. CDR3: CASSFSGSGTEAFF. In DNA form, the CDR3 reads TGTGCCAGCAGCTTTTCGGGATCCGGCACTGAAGCTTTCTTT. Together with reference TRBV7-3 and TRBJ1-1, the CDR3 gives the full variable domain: GAGVSQTPSNKVTEKGKYVELRCDPISGHTALYWYRQSLGQGPEFLIYFQGTGAADDSGLPNDRFFAVRPEGSVSTLKIQRTERGDSAVYLCASSFSGSGTEAFFGQGTRLTVV.

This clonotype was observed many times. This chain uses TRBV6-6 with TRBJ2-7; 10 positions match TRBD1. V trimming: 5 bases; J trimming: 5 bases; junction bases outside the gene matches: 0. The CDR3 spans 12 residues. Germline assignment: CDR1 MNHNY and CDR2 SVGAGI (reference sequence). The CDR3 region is CASSGTGDEQYF. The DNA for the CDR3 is TGTGCCAGCAGTGGGACAGGGGACGAGCAGTACTTC.

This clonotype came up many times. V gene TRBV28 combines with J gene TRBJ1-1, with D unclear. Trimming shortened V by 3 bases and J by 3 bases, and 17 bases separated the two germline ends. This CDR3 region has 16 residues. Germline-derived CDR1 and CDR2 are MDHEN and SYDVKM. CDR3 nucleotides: TGTGCCAGCAGTTTCTTTTTACTTTGGAGGTACACTGAAGCTTTCTTT. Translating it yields CASSFFLLWRYTEAFF.